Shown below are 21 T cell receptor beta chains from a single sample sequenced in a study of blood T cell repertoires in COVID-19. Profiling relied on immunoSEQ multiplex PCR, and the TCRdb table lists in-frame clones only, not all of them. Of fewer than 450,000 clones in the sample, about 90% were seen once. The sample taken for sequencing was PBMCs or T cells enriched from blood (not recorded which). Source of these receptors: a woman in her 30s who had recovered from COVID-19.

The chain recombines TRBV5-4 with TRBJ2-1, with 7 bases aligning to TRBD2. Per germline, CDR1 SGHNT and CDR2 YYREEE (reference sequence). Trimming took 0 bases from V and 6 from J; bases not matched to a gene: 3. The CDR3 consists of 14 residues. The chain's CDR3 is CASSLAGGFNEQFF. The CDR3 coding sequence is TGTGCCAGCAGCTTGGCCGGGGGGTTCAATGAGCAGTTCTTC.

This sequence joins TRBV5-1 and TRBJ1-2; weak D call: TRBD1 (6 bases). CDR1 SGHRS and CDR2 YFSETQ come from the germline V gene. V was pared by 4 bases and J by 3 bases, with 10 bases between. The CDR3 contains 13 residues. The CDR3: CASSLNRDYGYTF. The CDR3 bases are TGCGCCAGCAGCCTCAACAGGGACTATGGCTACACCTTC.

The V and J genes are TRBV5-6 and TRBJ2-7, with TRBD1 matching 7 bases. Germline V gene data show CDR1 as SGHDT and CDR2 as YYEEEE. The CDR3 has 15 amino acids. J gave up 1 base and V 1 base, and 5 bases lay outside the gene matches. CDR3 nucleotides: TGTGCCAGCAGCTTGAGGGACAGCCCTTCCTACGAGCAGTACTTC. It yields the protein CASSLRDSPSYEQYF.

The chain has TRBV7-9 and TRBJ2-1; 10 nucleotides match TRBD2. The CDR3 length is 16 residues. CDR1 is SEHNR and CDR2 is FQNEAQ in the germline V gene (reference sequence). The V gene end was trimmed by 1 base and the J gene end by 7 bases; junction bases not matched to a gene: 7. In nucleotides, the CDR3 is TGTGCCAGCAGCTTAGATCGGCCAGCGGGGGGGAATGAGCAGTTCTTC. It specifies CASSLDRPAGGNEQFF.

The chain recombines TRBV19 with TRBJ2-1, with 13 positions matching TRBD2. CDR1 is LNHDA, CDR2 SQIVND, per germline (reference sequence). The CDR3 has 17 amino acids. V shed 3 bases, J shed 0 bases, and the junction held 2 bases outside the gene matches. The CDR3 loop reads CASSIRTSGGSYNEQFF. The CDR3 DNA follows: TGTGCCAGTAGTATTAGGACTAGCGGGGGCTCCTACAATGAGCAGTTCTTC.

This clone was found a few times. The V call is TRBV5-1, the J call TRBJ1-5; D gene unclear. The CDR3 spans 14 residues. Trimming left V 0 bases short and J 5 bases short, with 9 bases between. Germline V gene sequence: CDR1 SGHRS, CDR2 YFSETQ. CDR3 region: CASSLGGRDQPQHF. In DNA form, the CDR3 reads TGCGCCAGCAGCTTGGGTGGGAGGGATCAGCCCCAGCATTTT.

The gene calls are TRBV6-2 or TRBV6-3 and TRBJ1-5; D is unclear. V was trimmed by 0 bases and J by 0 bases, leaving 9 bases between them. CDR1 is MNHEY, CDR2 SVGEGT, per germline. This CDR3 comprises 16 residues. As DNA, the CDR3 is TGTGCCAGCAGTTACTCATCAGTGAATAGCAATCAGCCCCAGCATTTT. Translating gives CASSYSSVNSNQPQHF.

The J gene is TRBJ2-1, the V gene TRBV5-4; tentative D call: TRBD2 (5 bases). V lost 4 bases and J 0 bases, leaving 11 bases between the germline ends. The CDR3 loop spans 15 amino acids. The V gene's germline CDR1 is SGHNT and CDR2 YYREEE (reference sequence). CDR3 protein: CASSLKRSSYNEQFF. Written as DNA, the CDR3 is TGTGCCAGCAGCCTCAAGCGGAGCTCCTACAATGAGCAGTTCTTC.

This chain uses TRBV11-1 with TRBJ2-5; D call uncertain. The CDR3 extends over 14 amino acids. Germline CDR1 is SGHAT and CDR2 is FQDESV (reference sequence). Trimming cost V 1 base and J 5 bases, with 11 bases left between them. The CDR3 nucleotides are TGTGCCAGCAGCTTAGTGGCCCTTGGTGAGACCCAGTACTTC. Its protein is CASSLVALGETQYF.

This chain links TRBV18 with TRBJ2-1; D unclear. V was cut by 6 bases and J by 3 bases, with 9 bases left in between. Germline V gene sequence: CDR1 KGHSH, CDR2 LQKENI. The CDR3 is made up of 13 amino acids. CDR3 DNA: TGTGCCAGCTCCGAGGTTCTCTACAATGAGCAGTTCTTC. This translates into CASSEVLYNEQFF.

The CDR3 here is CASSASRDRVGSGYTF. The CDR3 DNA reads TGTGCCAGCTCAGCGTCCCGGGACAGGGTTGGAAGCGGCTACACCTTC. The chain has TRBV18 and TRBJ1-2; 9 bases are shared with TRBD1. Germline loops: CDR1 KGHSH, CDR2 LQKENI. With V trimmed by 5 bases and J by 8 bases, 15 bases remained unmatched. The CDR3 has 16 amino acids.

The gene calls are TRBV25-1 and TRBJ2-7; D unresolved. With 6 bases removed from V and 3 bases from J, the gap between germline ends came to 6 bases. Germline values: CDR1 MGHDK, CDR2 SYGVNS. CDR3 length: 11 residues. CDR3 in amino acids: CASRSIYEQYF. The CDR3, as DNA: TGTGCCAGCAGATCCATCTACGAGCAGTACTTC.

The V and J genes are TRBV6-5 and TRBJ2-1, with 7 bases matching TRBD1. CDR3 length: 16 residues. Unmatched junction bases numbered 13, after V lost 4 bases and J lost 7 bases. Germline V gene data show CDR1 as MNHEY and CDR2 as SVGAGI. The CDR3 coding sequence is TGTGCCAGCAGTTCCCCGGGAAGGGGGCCAGGGAATGAGCAGTTCTTC. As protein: CASSSPGRGPGNEQFF.

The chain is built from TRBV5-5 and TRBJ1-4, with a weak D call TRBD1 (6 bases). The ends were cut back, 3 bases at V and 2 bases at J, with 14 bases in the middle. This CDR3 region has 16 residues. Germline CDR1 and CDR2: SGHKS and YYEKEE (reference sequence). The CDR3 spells CASSSQGQVTNEKLFF. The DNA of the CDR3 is TGTGCCAGCAGCTCACAGGGTCAGGTGACTAATGAAAAACTGTTTTTT.

The CDR3 here is CASSRVRVNTEAFF. In DNA form, the CDR3 reads TGTGCCAGTAGCAGGGTGAGAGTGAACACTGAAGCTTTCTTT. The rearrangement uses TRBV19 and TRBJ1-1, with D perhaps matching TRBD1 (5 bases). CDR3 length: 14 residues. Germline CDR1 reads LNHDA; CDR2 reads SQIVND (reference sequence). Between the trimmed V and J ends, which lost 6 bases and 0 bases, there was a span of 11 bases.

The CDR3 coding sequence is TGTGCCAGCAGCGTATCGACAGGGGCCCATAACACTGAAGCTTTCTTT. Protein sequence: CASSVSTGAHNTEAFF. The rearrangement joins TRBV9 to TRBJ1-1; 8 bases are a match to TRBD1. Germline CDR1 SGDLS, CDR2 YYNGEE. Losses at the gene ends were 1 base for V and 2 bases for J; bases not matched to a gene: 7. The CDR3 is made up of 16 amino acids.

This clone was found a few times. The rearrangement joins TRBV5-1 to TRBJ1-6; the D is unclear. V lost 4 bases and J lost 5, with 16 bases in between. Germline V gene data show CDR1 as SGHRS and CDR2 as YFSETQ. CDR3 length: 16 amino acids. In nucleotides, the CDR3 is TGCGCCAGCAGCCCGATCCAGACTACTAATAATTCACCCCTCCACTTT. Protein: CASSPIQTTNNSPLHF.

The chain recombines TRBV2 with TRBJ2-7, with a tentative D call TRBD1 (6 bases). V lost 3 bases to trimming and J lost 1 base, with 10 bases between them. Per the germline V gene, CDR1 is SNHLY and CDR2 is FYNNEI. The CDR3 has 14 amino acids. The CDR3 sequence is CASSEGHLSYEQYF. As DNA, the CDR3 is TGTGCCAGCAGTGAGGGACACCTTTCCTACGAGCAGTACTTC. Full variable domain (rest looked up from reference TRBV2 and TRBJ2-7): EPEVTQTPSHQVTQMGQEVILRCVPISNHLYFYWYRQILGQKVEFLVSFYNNEISEKSEIFDDQFSVERPDGSNFTLKIRSTKLEDSAMYFCASSEGHLSYEQYFGPGTRLTVT.

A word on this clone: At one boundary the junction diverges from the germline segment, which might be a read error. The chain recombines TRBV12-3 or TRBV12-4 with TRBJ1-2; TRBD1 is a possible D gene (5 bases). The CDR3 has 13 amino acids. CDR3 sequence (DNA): TGTGCCAGCAGTTTAGCGCTCGGCAGGGCTCCCCTCTTC. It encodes CASSLALGRAPLF.

The CDR3 nucleotides are TGTGCCAGCAGCCATCTTCTTGGCTACACCTTC. Amino acids: CASSHLLGYTF. This chain connects TRBV3-1 (or the pseudogene TRBV3-2) to TRBJ1-2, with D uncertain. The V gene's germline CDR1 is LGHDT and CDR2 YNNKEL (reference sequence). The CDR3 sequence is 11 residues long. With 3 bases removed from V and 7 bases from J, the gap between germline ends came to 6 bases.

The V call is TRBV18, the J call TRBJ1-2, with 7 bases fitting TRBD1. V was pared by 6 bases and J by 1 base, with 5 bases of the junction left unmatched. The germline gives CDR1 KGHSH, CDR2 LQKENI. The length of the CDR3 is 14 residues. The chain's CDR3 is CASSPDRNNYGYTF. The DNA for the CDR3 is TGTGCCAGCTCCCCGGACAGGAATAACTATGGCTACACCTTC.